The T cell receptor beta chain under discussion was sequenced for a study of blood T cell repertoires in COVID-19 (dated by TCRdb to 2020 to 2021). Background for the entire study: Samples covering the acute and convalescent phases of COVID-19 were provided by collaborators in the United States, Italy and Spain. The prospective study material was composed of cDNA or gDNA derived from T cells, B-cell-depleted T cells, or PBMCs. The dataset comprised deeply sampled blood TCRbeta repertoires from subjects exposed to, actively infected with, or recovered from COVID-19. The repertoires were released in a freely available public database intended as a resource for research on the immune response to SARS-CoV-2. The samples were drawn from the first 160 participants of the ongoing ImmuneRACE study and from some 1,300 subjects provided by 6 global collaborators. Sample metadata almost always included a de-identified subject ID, COVID-19 status, age in years and sex. Where available, HLA class I and class II types were taken from metadata supplied by the sample provider and were not determined by assay-based typing.

A second Seattle source provided samples from volunteer blood donors who had recovered from COVID-19. Each collaborating institution followed its own protocols to collect whole blood in K2EDTA tubes. For TCRbeta analysis, collaborator samples were shipped as frozen whole blood, as isolated PBMCs, or as DNA extracted from either sample type. Summary of the overall study and its limitations: The amount of clinical and demographic metadata varied by source and participant and was provided uncurated.

In the case of this clone: Its binding antigen is unknown. Per-base qualities were not stored, and no clone one base away is much larger.

The immunoSEQ Assay, a bias-controlled multiplex PCR, was used to amplify TCRbeta CDR3 regions from genomic DNA. The authors processed their data as follows. Within the assay, amplification of reference gene primers was used to estimate how many nucleated cells each sample contained. Sequence reads were collapsed and filtered to measure the absolute abundance of every unique TCRbeta CDR3 rearrangement. Productive Simpson clonality was computed per sample as the square root of Simpson's diversity index over productive rearrangements. TCRdb's version of the immuneACCESS table is confined to in-frame rearrangements and falls short of the full clone set. An unresolved V gene accounts for under half of the shortfall where checked; the remainder is of unknown origin. V and J calls plus clone size are reproduced from that table; the DNA served to infer D and trimming. For this sample the table gives a few hundred thousand clones, of which 65% to 85% were detected only once. 1.5% to 1.7% of the sample goes to the ten largest clones.

V and J lose 0 bases and 3 bases, and a span of 8 bases separates them. Inclusive of the bounding cysteine and phenylalanine, the CDR3 is 14 residues long. Solely the CDR3 DNA is kept, with 42 bases framed from the first base. For CDR1 and CDR2, the germline V gene (reference sequence) lists SEHNR and FQNEAQ. In this chain, TRBV7-9 is recombined with TRBJ1-1; there is no confident call for the D gene. Sequenced sample: peripheral blood. The sequence came from a woman aged 35 to 49 who had recovered from COVID-19. The nucleotides are TGTGCCAGCAGCTTAGCGGCGGGGTACACTGAAGCTTTCTTT. Translation gives CASSLAAGYTEAFF. Where the CDR3 stops, the reference TRBV7-9 and TRBJ1-1 genes take over; the full variable domain is DTGVSQNPRHKITKRGQNVTFRCDPISEHNRLYWYRQTLGQGPEFLTYFQNEAQLEKSRLLSDRFSAERPKGSFSTLEIQRTEQGDSAMYLCASSLAAGYTEAFFGQGTRLTVV.